The source of this TCR beta chain is a study of naive and memory T cell subsets. Germline V gives CDR1 SGHRS, CDR2 YFSETQ. The CDR3 runs to 15 residues. Ligated cDNA underwent four rounds of PCR with nested alpha and beta constant region primers and SP2. TCRdb reprocessed the 5' RACE reads with MiXCR, giving one entry per CDR3 protein. Of around 30,000 distinct CDR3 sequences in the sample, 16% were seen once. TCR cDNA received a 3' ligated oligonucleotide that carried a UMI. About this clonotype itself: Mismatch with germline at one junction end may stem from a read error.

This receptor was identified in a female donor in good health. The J gene is TRBJ1-5, the V gene TRBV5-1; D gene ambiguous. The CDR3, as DNA: TGCGCCAGCAGCCCGGGTCTGAATAGCCATCAGCCCCAGCATTTT. The encoded protein is CASSPGLNSHQPQHF.